Given below is one T cell receptor beta chain in context. This sample is part of a study of blood T cell repertoires in COVID-19. Per the germline V gene, CDR1 is SGHRS and CDR2 is YFSETQ. There are 17 residues in the CDR3. V lost 0 bases and J lost 5; bases outside the gene matches: 6. TCRdb's copy holds only in-frame clones and misses some; the assay was immunoSEQ multiplex PCR. The top ten clones hold about 4% of a sample with around 140,000 clones, 84% of them seen once. The clonotype was recovered from a man aged 45 to 65 in a cohort exposed to, infected with or recovered from COVID-19 (not recorded which). Sequenced material: PBMCs or T cells enriched from blood (not recorded which). The chain uses TRBV5-1 and TRBJ2-2, with 11 positions matching TRBD1. The CDR3 region is CASSLEGTGGTTGELFF. CDR3 nucleotide sequence: TGCGCCAGCAGCTTGGAAGGGACAGGGGGAACTACCGGGGAGCTGTTTTTT.